This TCR beta chain was captured by sequencing in a study of molecular identifiers for immune sequencing clone quantification. The germline V gene encodes CDR1 LGHDT and CDR2 YNNKEL (reference sequence). V was trimmed by 0 bases and J by 6 bases, leaving 5 bases between them. This CDR3 is 12 amino acids long. This clonotype has a count of ten or more. The antigen is unknown. Study outcomes and limitations: For highly expanded clones, sizes could be underestimated when identical TCR molecules share a barcode.

In preparing bulk TCR libraries, previously described methods and listed TCR primers were used. MiXCR was run by TCRdb on the PCR reads, yielding one entry per CDR3 protein. The sample shows tens of thousands of distinct CDR3 sequences, 15% to 20% of them seen only once. Specimen: naive CD8+ T cells from blood, with Jurkat cell RNA spiked in. Noted subset: FACS-sorted CD8+CD4-CCR7+CD45RA+ naive T cells. The chain has TRBV3-1 and TRBJ1-2, with D hard to call. This sequence originates from a human donor in good health. Some libraries in this study had Jurkat cell RNA spiked in. The CDR3 nucleotides are TGTGCCAGCAGCCAAGAAGGAAATGGCTACACCTTC. As protein: CASSQEGNGYTF.